This T cell receptor beta chain originates from a study of CD8+ T cells in alopecia areata. This clone was counted a few times. Documented treatment: oral pan-JAK inhibitor, 5-10 mg twice daily. Investigators isolated RNA and reverse transcribed it into cDNA to act as the sequencing template. Sequencing used immunoSEQ multiplex PCR; TCRdb keeps in-frame clones, though not all of them. This sample has about 190,000 clones, with roughly three fifths found just once. CDR3 length equals 17 residues. Germline V gene data show CDR1 as SGHAT and CDR2 as FQNNGV. V dropped 0 bases and J dropped 5; count of bases not matched to a gene: 11.

The specimen was CD4+ T cells sorted from blood, collected at week 4, from a patient treated with tofacitinib. The TCR comes from a human donor with alopecia areata. J is TRBJ2-5 and V is TRBV11-2; 8 bases fit TRBD1. Here the CDR3 DNA reads TGTGCCAGCAGCTTAGATGGCCAGGACAGGGCGGGGGAGACCCAGTACTTC. Translated, it gives CASSLDGQDRAGETQYF.